This T cell receptor (beta chain) stems from a study of CD8 T cells in ankylosing spondylitis. Regarding the study as a whole: A TCR beta motif made of fewer than ten highly homologous variants seemed typical of ankylosing spondylitis blood. Disease-linked clones were CD8+ and relatively rare in peripheral blood. Disease-linked clones reportedly showed significant enrichment in matched ankylosing spondylitis synovial fluid. Prior work had noted some motif variants in reactive arthritis blood and synovial fluid.

For TCR beta, libraries came from quantitative 5'-RACE with molecular barcodes. TCRdb independently ran MiXCR on the 5' RACE reads; one entry per CDR3 protein. The table has approximately 400,000 distinct CDR3 sequences, about 25% seen once; the top ten hold roughly 0.8%. The germline V and J ends were trimmed by 2 bases and 3 bases, with 6 bases remaining between them. CDR1 is KGHDR, CDR2 SFDVKD, per germline. This CDR3 has 13 residues. Comments on this clonotype: The antigen is unknown.

The genes are TRBV24-1 and TRBJ1-1; D remains unclear. The clonotype comes from a male donor with ankylosing spondylitis. Material: blood, either unsorted or a sorted T cell fraction (not recorded which). CDR3 region: CATSDSEDTEAFF. The CDR3 nucleotides are TGTGCCACCAGTGATTCAGAGGACACTGAAGCTTTCTTT.